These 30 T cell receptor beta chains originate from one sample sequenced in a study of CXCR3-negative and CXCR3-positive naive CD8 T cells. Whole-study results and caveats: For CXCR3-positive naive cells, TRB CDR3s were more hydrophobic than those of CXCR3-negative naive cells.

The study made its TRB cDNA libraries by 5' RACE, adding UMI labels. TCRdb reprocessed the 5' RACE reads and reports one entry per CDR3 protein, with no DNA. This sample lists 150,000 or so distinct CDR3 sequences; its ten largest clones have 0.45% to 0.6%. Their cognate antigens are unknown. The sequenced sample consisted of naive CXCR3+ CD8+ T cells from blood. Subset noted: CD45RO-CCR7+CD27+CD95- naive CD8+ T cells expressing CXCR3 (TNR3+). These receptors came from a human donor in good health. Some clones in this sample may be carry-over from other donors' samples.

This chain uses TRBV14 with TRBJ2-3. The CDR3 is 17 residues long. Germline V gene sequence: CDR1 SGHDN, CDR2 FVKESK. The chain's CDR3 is CASSQAVSLWSTDTQYF.

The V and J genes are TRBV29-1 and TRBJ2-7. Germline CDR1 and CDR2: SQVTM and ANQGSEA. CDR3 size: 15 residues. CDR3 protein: CSVEDPDRDSYEQYF.

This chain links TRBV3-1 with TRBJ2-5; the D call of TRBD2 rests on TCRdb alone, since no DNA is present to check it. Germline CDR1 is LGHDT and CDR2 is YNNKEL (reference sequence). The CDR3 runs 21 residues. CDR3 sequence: CASSQESELAKPALYQETQYF.

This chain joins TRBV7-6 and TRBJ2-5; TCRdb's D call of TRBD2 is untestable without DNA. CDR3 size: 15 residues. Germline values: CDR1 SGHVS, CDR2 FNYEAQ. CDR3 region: CASNSHGGGEETQYF.

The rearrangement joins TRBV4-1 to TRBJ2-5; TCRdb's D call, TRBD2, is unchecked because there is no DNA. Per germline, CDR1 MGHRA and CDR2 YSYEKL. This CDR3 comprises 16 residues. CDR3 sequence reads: CASSSLPAGSVVTQYF.

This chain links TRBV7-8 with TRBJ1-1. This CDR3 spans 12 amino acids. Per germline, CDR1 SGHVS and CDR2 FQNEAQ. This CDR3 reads CASSRKNTEAFF.

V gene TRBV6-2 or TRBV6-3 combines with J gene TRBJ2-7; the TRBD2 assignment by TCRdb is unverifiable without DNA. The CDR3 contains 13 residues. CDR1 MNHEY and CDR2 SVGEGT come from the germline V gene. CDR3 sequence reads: CASSYLPSGEQYF.

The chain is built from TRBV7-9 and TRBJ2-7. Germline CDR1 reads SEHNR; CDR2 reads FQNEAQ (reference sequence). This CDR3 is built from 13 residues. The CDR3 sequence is CASSLKTRHEQYF.

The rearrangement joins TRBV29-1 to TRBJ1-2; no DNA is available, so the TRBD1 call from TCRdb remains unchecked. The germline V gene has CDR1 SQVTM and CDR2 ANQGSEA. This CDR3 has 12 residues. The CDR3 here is CSVEETGDGYTF.

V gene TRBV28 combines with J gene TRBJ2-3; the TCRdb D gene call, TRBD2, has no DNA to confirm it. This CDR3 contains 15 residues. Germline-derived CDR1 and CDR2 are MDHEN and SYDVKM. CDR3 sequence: CASSLLAGLTDTQYF.

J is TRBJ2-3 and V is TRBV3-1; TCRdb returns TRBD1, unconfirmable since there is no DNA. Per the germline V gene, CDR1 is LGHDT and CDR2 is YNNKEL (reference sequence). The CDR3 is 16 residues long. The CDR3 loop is CASSQIWREQGDTQYF.

CDR3 region: CASGSSGSSYEQYF. The V gene is TRBV12-3 or TRBV12-4, the J gene TRBJ2-7. CDR3 size: 14 residues.

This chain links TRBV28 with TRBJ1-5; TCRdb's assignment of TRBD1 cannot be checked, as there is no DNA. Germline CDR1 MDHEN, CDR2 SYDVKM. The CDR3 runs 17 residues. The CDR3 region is CASRPGQHFYSNQPQHF.

CDR3: CASLLGQGRGEQFF. This chain connects TRBV7-9 to TRBJ2-1; TCRdb gives TRBD1 as the D gene, but with no DNA this cannot be confirmed. The CDR3 runs to 14 residues. Germline V gives CDR1 SEHNR, CDR2 FQNEAQ (reference sequence).

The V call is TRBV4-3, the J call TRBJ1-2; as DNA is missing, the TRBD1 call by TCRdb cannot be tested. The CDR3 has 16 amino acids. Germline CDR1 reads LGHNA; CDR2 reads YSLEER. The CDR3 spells CASSLFTVGTGDGYTF.

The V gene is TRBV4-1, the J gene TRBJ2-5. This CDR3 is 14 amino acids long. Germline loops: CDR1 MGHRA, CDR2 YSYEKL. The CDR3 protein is CASSQMRIPETQYF.

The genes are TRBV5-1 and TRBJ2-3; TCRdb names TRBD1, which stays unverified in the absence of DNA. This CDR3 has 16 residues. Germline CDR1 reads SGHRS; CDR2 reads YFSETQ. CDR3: CASSLVIAGGTDTQYF.

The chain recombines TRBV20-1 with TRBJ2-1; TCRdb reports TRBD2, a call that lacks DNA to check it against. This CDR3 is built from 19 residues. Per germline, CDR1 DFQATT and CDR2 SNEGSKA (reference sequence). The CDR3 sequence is CSATRTGTSGTRLRDEQFF.

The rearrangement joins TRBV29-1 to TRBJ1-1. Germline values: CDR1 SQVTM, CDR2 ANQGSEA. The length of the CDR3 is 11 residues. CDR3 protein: CSVVHWTEAFF.

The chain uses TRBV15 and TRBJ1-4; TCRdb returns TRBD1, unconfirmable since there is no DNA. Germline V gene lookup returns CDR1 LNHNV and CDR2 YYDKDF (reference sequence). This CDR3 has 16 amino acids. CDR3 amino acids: CATSRDREAVNEKLFF.

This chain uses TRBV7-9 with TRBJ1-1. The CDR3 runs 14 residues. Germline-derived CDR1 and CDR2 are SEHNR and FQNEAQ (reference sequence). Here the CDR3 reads CASSSLVMNTEAFF.

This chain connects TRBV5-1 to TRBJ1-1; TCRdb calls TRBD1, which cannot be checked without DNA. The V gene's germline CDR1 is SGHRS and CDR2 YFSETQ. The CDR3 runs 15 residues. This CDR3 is CASSRDMALNTEAFF.

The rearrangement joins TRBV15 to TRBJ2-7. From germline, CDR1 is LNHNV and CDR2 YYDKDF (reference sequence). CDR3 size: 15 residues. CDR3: CATSRDRMGRYEQYF.

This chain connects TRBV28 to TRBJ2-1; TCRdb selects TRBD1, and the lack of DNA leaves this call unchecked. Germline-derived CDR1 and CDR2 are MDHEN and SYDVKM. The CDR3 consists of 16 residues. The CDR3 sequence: CASSLWGDRENNEQFF.

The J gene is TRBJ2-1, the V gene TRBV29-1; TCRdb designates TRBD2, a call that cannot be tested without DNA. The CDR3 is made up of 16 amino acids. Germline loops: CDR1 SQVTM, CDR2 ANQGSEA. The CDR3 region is CSVEASGRTSYNEQFF.

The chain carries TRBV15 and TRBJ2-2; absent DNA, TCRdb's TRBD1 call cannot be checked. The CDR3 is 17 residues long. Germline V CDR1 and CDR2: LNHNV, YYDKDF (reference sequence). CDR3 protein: CATSRDWTEGAAGELFF.

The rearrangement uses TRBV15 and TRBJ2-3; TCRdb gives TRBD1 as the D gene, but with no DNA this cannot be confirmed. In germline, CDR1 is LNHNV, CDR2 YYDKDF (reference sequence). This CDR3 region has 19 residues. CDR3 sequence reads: CATSREIGTGLQGTDTQYF.

CDR3 amino acids: CATQDRRNTEAFF. This rearrangement joins TRBV15 to TRBJ1-1; TCRdb selects TRBD1, and the lack of DNA leaves this call unchecked. Per the germline V gene, CDR1 is LNHNV and CDR2 is YYDKDF (reference sequence). This CDR3 is 13 amino acids long.

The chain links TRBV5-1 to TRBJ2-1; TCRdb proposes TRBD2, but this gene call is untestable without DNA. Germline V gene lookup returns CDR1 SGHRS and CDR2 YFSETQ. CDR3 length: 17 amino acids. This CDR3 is CASSWNSGRESDNEQFF.

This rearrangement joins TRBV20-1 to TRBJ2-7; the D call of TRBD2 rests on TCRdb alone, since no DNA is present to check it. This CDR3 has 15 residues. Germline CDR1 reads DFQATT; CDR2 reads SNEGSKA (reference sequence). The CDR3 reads CSARGSGRPSYEQYF.